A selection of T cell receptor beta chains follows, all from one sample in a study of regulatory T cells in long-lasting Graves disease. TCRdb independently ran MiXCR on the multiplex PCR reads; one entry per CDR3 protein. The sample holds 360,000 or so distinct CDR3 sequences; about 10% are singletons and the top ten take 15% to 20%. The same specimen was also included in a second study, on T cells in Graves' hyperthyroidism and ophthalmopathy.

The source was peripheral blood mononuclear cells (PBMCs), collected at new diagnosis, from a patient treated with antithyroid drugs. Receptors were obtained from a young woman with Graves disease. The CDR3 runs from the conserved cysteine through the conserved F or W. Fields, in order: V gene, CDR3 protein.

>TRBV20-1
CSAWSSDETQYF
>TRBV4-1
CASSQASFNYGYTF
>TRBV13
CASSPLANNEQFF
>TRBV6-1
CASSPDRVEETQYF
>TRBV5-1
CASSILINTGELFF
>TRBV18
CASSPPPFSGGAYEQYF
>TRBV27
CASSLFGSYNEQFF
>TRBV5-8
CASSPRLAGGLGEQFF
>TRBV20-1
CSARKSSTDTQYF
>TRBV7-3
CASSPGTGLGYTF
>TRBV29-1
CSVEHIPGLAGGSYNEQFF
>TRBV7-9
CASSSGLTPGNEQFF
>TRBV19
CASRKQGYGETQYF
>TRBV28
CASSSGRRELFF
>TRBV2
CASSDPYGGTSYGYTF
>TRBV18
CASSPQGIRTEAFF
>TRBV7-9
CASSLVVSSVNTEAFF
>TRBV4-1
CASSQGASGIYF
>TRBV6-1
CASIQIRDGQAKNIQYF
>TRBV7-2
CASSQTGWGSPLHF
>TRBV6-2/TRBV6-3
CASSYGASGGQETQYF
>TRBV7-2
CASSLLEGEQFF
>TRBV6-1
CASRTSGGARTQYF
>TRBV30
CAWSGAVRGNTIYF
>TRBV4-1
CASSQEGLGDRYTVPLHF
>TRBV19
CASSMRGTSGTGELFF
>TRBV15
CATSRYRDREKETQYF
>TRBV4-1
CASRARPGTGKVDTQYF
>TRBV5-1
CASSLESPRYGELFF
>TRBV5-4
CAGTVSGNTEAFF
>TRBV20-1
CSARELHRAAAGEYTEAFF
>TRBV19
CASYGPINSGNTIYF
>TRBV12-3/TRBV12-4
CASSPGVAEQYF
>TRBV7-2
CASSLIRDTDTQYF
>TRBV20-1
CSARASRDRVTHEQYF
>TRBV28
CASAGQGTYEQYF
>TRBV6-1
CASKPGQNTEAFF
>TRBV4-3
CASSQVRGILYGYTF
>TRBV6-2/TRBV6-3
CASSLYQSGSPLHF
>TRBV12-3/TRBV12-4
CANNRATSGSYNEQFF
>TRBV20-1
CSALGRSNEKLFF
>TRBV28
CASSGTQGSYEQYF
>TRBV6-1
CAIWDTRNTEAFF
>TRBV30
CAWSPQDSPLHF
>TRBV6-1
CASSRNLLSSYNSPLHF
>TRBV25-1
CASSKYRPGTGINEQFF
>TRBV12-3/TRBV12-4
CASSYLVGNEQYF
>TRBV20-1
CSANQGGLDTEAFF
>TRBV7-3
CASSHLNTGELFF
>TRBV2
CASSEGSGGAREQFF
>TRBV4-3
CASSLYLDWVVQFF
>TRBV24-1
CATSDRTGIGTDTQYF
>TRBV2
CASSKSGETQYF
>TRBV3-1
CASSQGGGTTTDTQYF
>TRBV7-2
CASSLGLGGTEAFF